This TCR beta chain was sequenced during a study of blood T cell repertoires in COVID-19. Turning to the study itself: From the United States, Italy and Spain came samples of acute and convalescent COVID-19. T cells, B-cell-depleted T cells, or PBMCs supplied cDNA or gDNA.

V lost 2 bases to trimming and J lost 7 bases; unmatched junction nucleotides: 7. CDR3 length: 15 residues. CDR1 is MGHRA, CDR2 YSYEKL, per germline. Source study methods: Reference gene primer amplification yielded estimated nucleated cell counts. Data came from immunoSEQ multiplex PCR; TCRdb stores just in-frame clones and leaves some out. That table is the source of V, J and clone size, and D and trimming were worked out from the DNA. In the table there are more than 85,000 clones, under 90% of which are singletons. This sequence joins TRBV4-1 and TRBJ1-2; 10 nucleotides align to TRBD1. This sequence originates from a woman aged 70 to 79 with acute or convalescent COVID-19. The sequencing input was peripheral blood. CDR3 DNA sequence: TGCGCCAGCAGCCAAAGTCCGGGACAGGGGTTTGGCTACACCTTC. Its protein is CASSQSPGQGFGYTF.